The 20 T cell receptor beta chains listed next were all sequenced from one sample in a study of a mutant IDH1 vaccine in newly diagnosed glioma. The table came from immunoSEQ multiplex PCR; TCRdb's copy has only in-frame clones and leaves some out. In the table there are tens of thousands of clones, roughly 84% of which are singletons. No antigen has been identified for these receptors. Documented time point: week 47, end of study. Vaccine doses each comprised 300 ug of mutant IDH1 20-mer peptide, with topical imiquimod. The sequencing used PBMCs, collected from a glioma patient whose treatment included an IDH1 peptide vaccine. These receptors were collected from a woman aged 25 to 39 with glioma. Some clones in this sample may be carry-over from other donors' samples.

This clone was recorded once. The chain employs TRBV2 and TRBJ1-4, with D perhaps matching TRBD1 (5 bases). CDR1 and CDR2 (germline): SNHLY, FYNNEI. The CDR3 runs to 14 residues. V was cut by 6 bases and J by 6 bases, with 14 bases left in between. CDR3 sequence: CASRQEGFDEKLFF. The CDR3 nucleotides are TGTGCCAGCAGACAGGAGGGTTTTGATGAAAAACTGTTTTTT.

The genes are TRBV10-1 and TRBJ1-2, with 9 bases identical to TRBD1. The V gene's germline CDR1 is WNHNN and CDR2 SYGVQD (reference sequence). V was pared by 7 bases and J by 7 bases, with 13 bases of the junction left unmatched. The CDR3 runs to 15 residues. This CDR3 reads CASMTGTGLGGGYTF. The CDR3 nucleotides read TGCGCCAGCATGACCGGGACAGGGTTGGGAGGTGGCTACACCTTC.

This chain connects TRBV2 to TRBJ1-1, with 7 bases that match TRBD1. V lost 6 bases to trimming and J lost 1 base; unmatched junction nucleotides: 8. CDR1 is SNHLY, CDR2 FYNNEI, per germline. This CDR3 contains 15 residues. The CDR3 loop reads CASRLQGMGNTEAFF. The CDR3 DNA sequence: TGTGCCAGCAGACTACAGGGGATGGGGAACACTGAAGCTTTCTTT.

The genes are TRBV6-6 and TRBJ2-6, with D unclear. The CDR3 consists of 15 residues. V lost 7 bases to trimming and J lost 0 bases, with 10 bases between them. Germline V gene data show CDR1 as MNHNY and CDR2 as SVGAGI (reference sequence). The CDR3 DNA is TGTGCCAGCACCAAGGCAGGCTCTGGGGCCAACGTCCTGACTTTC. Its translation: CASTKAGSGANVLTF.

The V call is TRBV29-1, the J call TRBJ1-2; 7 bases are shared with TRBD1. Trimming at V came to 7 bases and at J to 2 bases, leaving 4 bases not matched to a gene. CDR3 length: 12 residues. Germline CDR1 SQVTM, CDR2 ANQGSEA. CDR3 sequence (DNA): TGCAGCGGGCTGACAGGGAACTATGGCTACACCTTC. Translation: CSGLTGNYGYTF. Together with reference TRBV29-1 and TRBJ1-2, the CDR3 gives the full variable domain: SAVISQKPSRDICQRGTSLTIQCQVDSQVTMMFWYRQQPGQSLTLIATANQGSEATYESGFVIDKFPISRPNLTFSTLTVSNMSPEDSSIYLCSGLTGNYGYTFGSGTRLTVV.

The rearrangement uses TRBV5-6 and TRBJ1-1, with TRBD1 identical over 7 bases. Germline loops: CDR1 SGHDT, CDR2 YYEEEE. Trimming cost V 4 bases and J 10 bases; bases outside gene matches: 13. There are 14 residues in the CDR3. Here the CDR3 DNA reads TGTGCCAGCAGCCTTCGACAGGGTTCAAGAGGAGCTTTCTTT. It encodes CASSLRQGSRGAFF. The whole variable domain, filled in from reference TRBV5-6 and TRBJ1-1, reads DAGVTQSPTHLIKTRGQQVTLRCSPKSGHDTVSWYQQALGQGPQFIFQYYEEEERQRGNFPDRFSGHQFPNYSSELNVNALLLGDSALYLCASSLRQGSRGAFFGQGTRLTVV.

This chain links TRBV5-1 with TRBJ2-1; 7 bases fit TRBD2. There are 13 residues in the CDR3. Germline trimming cut 3 bases from V and 4 bases from J; bases unmatched to any gene: 1. Per germline, CDR1 SGHRS and CDR2 YFSETQ. The CDR3 bases are TGCGCCAGCAGCTGGGGGGGGTACAATGAGCAGTTCTTC. It codes for CASSWGGYNEQFF.

V usage is TRBV5-1 and J usage is TRBJ2-7, with TRBD1 identical over 7 bases. Unmatched junction bases numbered 10, after V lost 4 bases and J lost 6 bases. Per the germline V gene, CDR1 is SGHRS and CDR2 is YFSETQ. The CDR3 covers 14 residues. CDR3 in amino acids: CASSPGQVPGEQYF. CDR3 nucleotide sequence: TGCGCCAGCAGCCCCGGACAGGTTCCGGGCGAGCAGTACTTC.

The CDR3 reads CASSPGVGYTF. The DNA of the CDR3 is TGTGCCAGCAGTCCAGGGGTTGGCTACACCTTC. This sequence joins TRBV27 and TRBJ1-2; a possible D gene is TRBD1 (6 bases). The CDR3 runs to 11 residues. V was trimmed by 5 bases and J by 7 bases, leaving 8 bases between them. Germline assignment: CDR1 MNHEY and CDR2 SMNVEV (reference sequence).

This rearrangement joins TRBV5-1 to TRBJ1-1, with 7 bases identical to TRBD1. V shed 4 bases and J 0 bases; nucleotides not matched to a gene: 3. CDR3 length equals 14 residues. The germline V gene encodes CDR1 SGHRS and CDR2 YFSETQ. The CDR3 sequence is CASSPTGLNTEAFF. The CDR3 DNA follows: TGCGCCAGCAGCCCGACAGGGTTGAACACTGAAGCTTTCTTT.

The chain has TRBV5-4 and TRBJ1-2; a weak D match, TRBD1 (6 bases). Looked up from germline, CDR1 is SGHNT and CDR2 is YYREEE (reference sequence). Between the trimmed V and J ends, which lost 2 bases and 5 bases, there was a span of 16 bases. The CDR3 consists of 15 residues. For the CDR3, the DNA is TGTGCCAGCAGCTTACGTACAGGGACATGGTATGGCTACACCTTC. As protein: CASSLRTGTWYGYTF.

The V gene is TRBV27, the J gene TRBJ2-7; no definite D call. The CDR3 spans 15 residues. The V and J ends lost 0 bases and 7 bases respectively, with 16 bases between them. Germline CDR1 and CDR2: MNHEY and SMNVEV (reference sequence). CDR3 coding DNA: TGTGCCAGCAGTTTATCAGTGATTGCGGTTCGGGAGCAGTACTTC. Encoded protein: CASSLSVIAVREQYF.

Note on this clone: Other DNA sequences in the same sample also yield this CDR3. V usage is TRBV19 and J usage is TRBJ1-2; 8 bases fit TRBD1. Germline CDR1 is LNHDA and CDR2 is SQIVND (reference sequence). J was trimmed by 1 base and V by 6 bases; bases with no gene match: 7. The length of the CDR3 is 15 residues. The CDR3 nucleotides are TGTGCCAGTAGGCCCCAAGACAGGGGTAACTATGGCTACACCTTC. It is translated as CASRPQDRGNYGYTF.

The gene calls are TRBV2 and TRBJ2-2; 9 nucleotides agree with TRBD1. The germline V gene encodes CDR1 SNHLY and CDR2 FYNNEI. Unmatched junction bases numbered 13, after V lost 7 bases and J lost 1 base. The CDR3 has 18 residues. DNA of the CDR3: TGTGCCAGCACCCTTTCCGGGACAGGGATCAGGAACACCGGGGAGCTGTTTTTT. It translates to CASTLSGTGIRNTGELFF.

J is TRBJ2-7 and V is TRBV19, with D possibly called TRBD1 or TRBD2 (5 bases each). Trimming removed 2 bases from V and 5 bases from J, with 10 bases in between. Germline CDR1 and CDR2: LNHDA and SQIVND (reference sequence). This CDR3 has 13 amino acids. This CDR3 reads CASSISRGDEQYF. CDR3 DNA sequence: TGTGCCAGTAGTATAAGTAGGGGAGACGAGCAGTACTTC.

The V and J genes are TRBV5-1 and TRBJ2-2, with 11 bases matching TRBD2. CDR1 and CDR2 from the germline V gene are SGHRS and YFSETQ. Losses at the gene ends were 3 bases for V and 1 base for J; bases not matched to a gene: 2. This CDR3 contains 16 residues. CDR3 in amino acids: CASSSGTSGNTGELFF. The DNA of the CDR3 is TGCGCCAGCAGCTCCGGGACTAGCGGGAACACCGGGGAGCTGTTTTTT. The full variable domain, its missing parts supplied by reference TRBV5-1 and TRBJ2-2, is KAGVTQTPRYLIKTRGQQVTLSCSPISGHRSVSWYQQTPGQGLQFLFEYFSETQRNKGNFPGRFSGRQFSNSRSEMNVSTLELGDSALYLCASSSGTSGNTGELFFGEGSRLTVL.

The chain links TRBV7-9 to TRBJ1-1; no clear D. Trimming took 5 bases from V and 3 from J, leaving 4 bases between them. This CDR3 is built from 11 residues. Germline CDR1 SEHNR, CDR2 FQNEAQ (reference sequence). The CDR3 coding sequence is TGTGCCAGCAGCAGGGACACTGAAGCTTTCTTT. Translated: CASSRDTEAFF. Combining the CDR3 with reference TRBV7-9 and TRBJ1-1 gives the whole variable domain DTGVSQNPRHKITKRGQNVTFRCDPISEHNRLYWYRQTLGQGPEFLTYFQNEAQLEKSRLLSDRFSAERPKGSFSTLEIQRTEQGDSAMYLCASSRDTEAFFGQGTRLTVV.

This clone was seen only a few times. The rearrangement uses TRBV30 and TRBJ1-1; possibly TRBD1 for D (6 bases). V was pared by 4 bases and J by 11 bases, with 14 bases between. Germline V gene sequence: CDR1 GTSNPN, CDR2 SVGIG (reference sequence). CDR3 length: 11 residues. In DNA, the CDR3 is TGTGCCTGGAACCCCTCAGGGGTGGCTTTCTTT. Its protein is CAWNPSGVAFF.

The chain employs TRBV7-3 and TRBJ2-2, with unresolved D. This CDR3 spans 13 amino acids. Deletions cut 5 bases from V and 1 base from J, with 5 bases between. From germline, CDR1 is SGHTA and CDR2 FQGTGA. The CDR3 DNA follows: TGTGCCAGCAGCCCCCAGAACACCGGGGAGCTGTTTTTT. It yields the protein CASSPQNTGELFF. The full variable domain, its missing parts supplied by reference TRBV7-3 and TRBJ2-2, is GAGVSQTPSNKVTEKGKYVELRCDPISGHTALYWYRQSLGQGPEFLIYFQGTGAADDSGLPNDRFFAVRPEGSVSTLKIQRTERGDSAVYLCASSPQNTGELFFGEGSRLTVL.

The rearrangement links TRBV5-8 to TRBJ2-1, with 12 positions matching TRBD2. V shed 4 bases and J 8 bases; nucleotides not matched to a gene: 16. Germline loops: CDR1 SGHTS, CDR2 YDEGEE. This CDR3 spans 18 amino acids. CDR3 sequence reads: CASSPRLAGVPRGHEQFF. DNA of the CDR3: TGTGCCAGCAGCCCCCGACTAGCGGGAGTCCCTCGGGGGCATGAGCAGTTCTTC.